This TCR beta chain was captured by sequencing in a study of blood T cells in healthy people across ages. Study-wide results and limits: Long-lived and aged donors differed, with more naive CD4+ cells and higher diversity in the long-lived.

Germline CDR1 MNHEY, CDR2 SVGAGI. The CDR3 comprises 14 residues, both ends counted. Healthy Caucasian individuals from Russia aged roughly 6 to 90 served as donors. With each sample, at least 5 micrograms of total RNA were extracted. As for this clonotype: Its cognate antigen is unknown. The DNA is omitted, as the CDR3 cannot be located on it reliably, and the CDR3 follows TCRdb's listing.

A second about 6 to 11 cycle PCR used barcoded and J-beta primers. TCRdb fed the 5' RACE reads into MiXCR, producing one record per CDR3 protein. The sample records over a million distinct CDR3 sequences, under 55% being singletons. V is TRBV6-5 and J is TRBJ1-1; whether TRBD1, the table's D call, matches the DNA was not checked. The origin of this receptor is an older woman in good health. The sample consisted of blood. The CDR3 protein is CASSYIGVGTGTFF.